This TCR beta chain was profiled in a study of cytomegalovirus exposure and HLA in healthy donors. Study information: Among roughly 190 million T cells, an earlier analysis found around 100 million unique TCR beta sequences.

The PCR employed 60 Vbeta primers together with 13 Jbeta primers. The data were produced by immunoSEQ multiplex PCR, yet TCRdb's version contains in-frame clones alone and is incomplete. The sample shows over 150,000 clones, 65% to 85% of them seen only once. The sample consisted of PBMCs. The clonotype originates from a man between 60 and 75 years old in good health and CMV-seronegative.

This CDR3 reads CASSSEQAATNEKLFF. The DNA of the CDR3 is TGTGCCAGCAGTTCCGAACAGGCTGCAACTAATGAAAAACTGTTTTTT. The chain has TRBV28 and TRBJ1-4, with D tentatively TRBD1 (5 bases). The V gene lost 4 bases and the J gene lost 0 bases, with 12 bases spanning the gap. Germline-derived CDR1 and CDR2 are MDHEN and SYDVKM. The CDR3 is 16 residues long.